One and the same sample provided the 3 T cell receptor beta chains below, sequenced in a study of shared clonotypes between healthy human individuals. Positively selected for CCR7, the CD45RO-negative cells used as naive CD8 cells excluded terminally differentiated effector memory CD45RA+ cells. The repertoire was sequenced with immunoSEQ multiplex PCR; TCRdb's copy has only in-frame clones and lacks some. The sample carries around 2,000,000 clones, roughly 94% recorded once. Material: naive CD8+ T cells sorted from blood. All receptors come from a man between 18 and 29 years old in good health.

The chain carries TRBV7-9 and TRBJ2-2, with D tentatively TRBD1 (6 bases). V was trimmed by 8 bases and J by 0 bases, leaving 16 bases between them. In germline, CDR1 is SEHNR, CDR2 FQNEAQ (reference sequence). The CDR3 runs 16 residues. The DNA for the CDR3 is TGTGCCAGCCCGTCCGAGGACAGAGCGAACACCGGGGAGCTGTTTTTT. It encodes CASPSEDRANTGELFF.

This sequence joins TRBV29-1 and TRBJ2-2; the D is unclear. This CDR3 has 13 amino acids. The V gene lost 4 bases and the J gene lost 3 bases, with 9 bases spanning the gap. Germline CDR1 SQVTM, CDR2 ANQGSEA. As DNA, the CDR3 is TGCAGCGTTGCGAGACAAGACACCGGGGAGCTGTTTTTT. Protein: CSVARQDTGELFF.

V gene TRBV28 combines with J gene TRBJ2-7, with 11 bases matching TRBD1. Looked up from germline, CDR1 is MDHEN and CDR2 is SYDVKM. CDR3 length: 17 amino acids. The J segment lost 0 bases and the V segment lost 5 bases, leaving 9 bases of the junction unmatched. The CDR3 DNA sequence: TGTGCCAGCAGTAACCCGGGACAGGGGGTCATCTCCTACGAGCAGTACTTC. Its protein product is CASSNPGQGVISYEQYF.